This T cell receptor beta chain stems from a study of shared clonotypes between healthy human individuals. Study-level background: Researchers assigned three CD4 naive, three CD4 memory, two CD8 naive and one CD8 memory plate to each donor.

Between the trimmed V and J ends, which lost 3 bases and 1 base, there was a span of 7 bases. From germline, CDR1 is MGHRA and CDR2 YSYEKL. The CDR3 contains 13 residues. The table came from immunoSEQ multiplex PCR; TCRdb's copy has only in-frame clones and leaves some out. Of roughly 2.1 million clones listed, more than 85% are singletons. Naive CD8 isolation took CD45RO-negative cells positively selected for CCR7 and excluded terminally differentiated effector memory CD45RA+ cells. The receptor was isolated from a man between 18 and 35 years old in good health. Some clones in this sample may be carry-over from other donors' samples. Sequenced: naive CD8+ T cells from PBMCs. The J gene is TRBJ2-7, the V gene TRBV4-1; D gene uncertain. CDR3 DNA: TGCGCCAGCAGCCAGGCGTTTTCCTACGAGCAGTACTTC. Translating gives CASSQAFSYEQYF.